The following is a TCR beta chain sequence with its context. Data came from immunoSEQ multiplex PCR; TCRdb stores just in-frame clones and leaves some out. Found here are about 310,000 clones, approximately 88% of them singletons; the top ten hold 8.5% to 10%. Grouping used clinical history reported by participants in a survey and questionnaire. This specimen comes from a study of blood T cell repertoires in COVID-19. The CDR3 has 16 amino acids. Trimming left V 0 bases short and J 2 bases short, with 14 bases between. Germline V lookup: CDR1 SGHNT, CDR2 YYREEE (reference sequence). The TCR sequence derives from a woman under 30 who had recovered from COVID-19. Source material: PBMCs or T cells enriched from blood (not recorded which). This chain links TRBV5-4 with TRBJ2-5; possibly TRBD1 for D (6 bases). The CDR3 DNA reads TGTGCCAGCAGCTTGGTTGGGGGCCCTAATCAAGAGACCCAGTACTTC. Translating gives CASSLVGGPNQETQYF.